These 26 T cell receptor beta chains came from one sample sequenced in a study of blood T cell repertoires in COVID-19. Sequencing used immunoSEQ multiplex PCR; TCRdb keeps in-frame clones, though not all of them. The data show 200,000 to 250,000 clones, about four fifths seen once. What was sequenced was PBMCs or T cells enriched from blood (not recorded which). These receptor sequences come from a woman aged 40 to 50 with acute COVID-19.

The rearrangement uses TRBV10-2 and TRBJ1-1, with TRBD1 as a possible D gene (6 bases). V was shortened by 8 bases and J by 5 bases, with 21 bases between the two germline ends. CDR1 is WSHSY, CDR2 SAAADI, per germline. The length of the CDR3 is 15 residues. The CDR3 loop reads CASRLTTGSMTEAFF. CDR3 nucleotide sequence: TGCGCCAGCCGACTTACGACAGGTTCCATGACTGAAGCTTTCTTT.

This rearrangement joins TRBV28 to TRBJ1-4, with D unresolved. Germline V gene data show CDR1 as MDHEN and CDR2 as SYDVKM. V was clipped by 4 bases and J by 7 bases, with 16 bases between them. This CDR3 comprises 15 residues. As DNA, the CDR3 is TGTGCCAGCAGTTCCCCGGAGTTGCGCGGTGAAAAACTGTTTTTT. It codes for CASSSPELRGEKLFF.

The chain employs TRBV4-1 and TRBJ2-1, with 8 bases identical to TRBD2. The germline V gene has CDR1 MGHRA and CDR2 YSYEKL. The CDR3 totals 14 residues. V lost 5 bases, J lost 10 bases, and 10 bases stayed unmatched. The CDR3 here is CASSAQRETREQFF. For the CDR3, the DNA is TGCGCCAGCAGCGCCCAGCGGGAGACGCGAGAGCAGTTCTTC.

This rearrangement joins TRBV30 to TRBJ2-3; 9 bases are a match to TRBD1. The V gene's germline CDR1 is GTSNPN and CDR2 SVGIG (reference sequence). After removal of 3 bases from V and 6 bases from J, the junction contained 4 bases not matched to a gene. CDR3 length: 13 residues. The CDR3 spells CAWRGTGPDTQYF. CDR3 nucleotide sequence: TGTGCCTGGAGGGGGACAGGGCCCGATACGCAGTATTTT.

The rearrangement uses TRBV19 and TRBJ1-3; D may be TRBD1 (5 bases). V was pared by 5 bases and J by 2 bases, with 13 bases between. The CDR3 consists of 15 residues. Germline V gene sequence: CDR1 LNHDA, CDR2 SQIVND (reference sequence). The CDR3 loop reads CASSLHAGPGNTIYF. The DNA for the CDR3 is TGTGCCAGTAGTCTCCACGCAGGGCCTGGAAACACCATATATTTT.

This clone was counted a few times. The chain is built from TRBV11-1 and TRBJ1-1; TRBD1 is a possible D gene (6 bases). This CDR3 is built from 14 residues. V lost 0 bases and J lost 10, with 15 bases in between. Germline V gene lookup returns CDR1 SGHAT and CDR2 FQDESV (reference sequence). CDR3 protein: CASSLAAIRGGAFF. In DNA, the CDR3 is TGTGCCAGCAGCTTAGCAGCGATCCGAGGGGGAGCTTTCTTT.

The gene calls are TRBV19 and TRBJ2-7; possible D gene TRBD1, 5 bases. Trimming pared 5 bases from V and 0 bases from J, leaving 14 bases between. Germline V gives CDR1 LNHDA, CDR2 SQIVND (reference sequence). CDR3 size: 15 residues. The CDR3 here is CASSSDIRSSYEQYF. CDR3 in DNA: TGTGCCAGTAGTTCGGACATTCGGAGCTCCTACGAGCAGTACTTC.

The J gene is TRBJ2-5, the V gene TRBV12-3 or TRBV12-4; D remains ambiguous. This CDR3 contains 12 residues. V was shortened by 3 bases and J by 4 bases, with 6 bases between the two germline ends. This CDR3 is CASSFYRETQYF. The CDR3 nucleotides read TGTGCCAGCAGTTTCTACAGAGAGACCCAGTACTTC.

This chain links TRBV9 with TRBJ1-1, with 7 bases identical to TRBD1. Germline values: CDR1 SGDLS, CDR2 YYNGEE. The J segment lost 1 base and the V segment lost 4 bases, leaving 13 bases of the junction unmatched. The CDR3 is 17 residues long. CDR3 nucleotides: TGTGCCAGCAGCCCTCGGACAGGATCGTTCCGGAACACTGAAGCTTTCTTT. This sequence encodes CASSPRTGSFRNTEAFF. The full variable domain, with the rest looked up from reference TRBV9 and TRBJ1-1, is DSGVTQTPKHLITATGQRVTLRCSPRSGDLSVYWYQQSLDQGLQFLIQYYNGEERAKGNILERFSAQQFPDLHSELNLSSLELGDSALYFCASSPRTGSFRNTEAFFGQGTRLTVV.

The V gene is TRBV7-9, the J gene TRBJ1-1; D unresolved. Looked up from germline, CDR1 is SEHNR and CDR2 is FQNEAQ (reference sequence). V lost 4 bases and J 1 base, leaving 13 bases between the germline ends. The CDR3 covers 15 residues. CDR3 residues: CASSSEGRGNTEAFF. The CDR3 nucleotides read TGTGCCAGCAGCTCGGAAGGTCGGGGGAACACTGAAGCTTTCTTT.

This clone came up many times. This chain uses TRBV4-1 with TRBJ1-2, with 7 nucleotides matching TRBD1. The CDR3 is made up of 14 amino acids. CDR1 and CDR2 (germline): MGHRA, YSYEKL. Germline trimming cut 4 bases from V and 8 bases from J; bases unmatched to any gene: 10. The CDR3 reads CASSPRDSLPGYTF. DNA for the CDR3: TGCGCCAGCAGCCCCCGGGACAGTCTTCCCGGCTACACCTTC.

The chain links TRBV7-2 to TRBJ2-7, with TRBD2 matching 10 bases. Germline CDR1 and CDR2: SGHTA and FQGNSA. This CDR3 comprises 14 residues. The V gene end was trimmed by 6 bases and the J gene end by 4 bases; junction bases not matched to a gene: 6. The CDR3 region is CASRPGLARYEQYF. The DNA for the CDR3 is TGTGCCAGCAGACCGGGACTAGCGAGGTACGAGCAGTACTTC. The full variable domain, with the rest looked up from reference TRBV7-2 and TRBJ2-7, is GAGVSQSPSNKVTEKGKDVELRCDPISGHTALYWYRQSLGQGLEFLIYFQGNSAPDKSGLPSDRFSAERTGGSVSTLTIQRTQQEDSAVYLCASRPGLARYEQYFGPGTRLTVT.

V is TRBV2 and J is TRBJ1-4; perhaps TRBD1 as D (5 bases). Germline V gene data show CDR1 as SNHLY and CDR2 as FYNNEI. Trimming left V 3 bases short and J 3 bases short, with 11 bases between. The CDR3 loop spans 15 amino acids. CDR3 amino acids: CASSDQGSPNEKLFF. The CDR3 DNA reads as TGTGCCAGCAGTGACCAGGGTAGCCCTAATGAAAAACTGTTTTTT. Full variable domain (outside the CDR3, taken from reference TRBV2 and TRBJ1-4): EPEVTQTPSHQVTQMGQEVILRCVPISNHLYFYWYRQILGQKVEFLVSFYNNEISEKSEIFDDQFSVERPDGSNFTLKIRSTKLEDSAMYFCASSDQGSPNEKLFFGSGTQLSVL.

The chain links TRBV6-5 to TRBJ1-5; 8 bases map to TRBD1. V was pared by 4 bases and J by 5 bases, with 7 bases of the junction left unmatched. CDR3 size: 15 residues. Germline V gives CDR1 MNHEY, CDR2 SVGAGI. For the CDR3, the DNA is TGTGCCAGCAGTTTAGCCGGACAGGGCCATCAGCCCCAGCATTTT. It specifies CASSLAGQGHQPQHF.

The V and J genes are TRBV28 and TRBJ1-4, with D possibly matching TRBD1 (6 bases). Trimming removed 7 bases from V and 7 bases from J, with 16 bases in between. Germline V gives CDR1 MDHEN, CDR2 SYDVKM. The CDR3 extends over 14 amino acids. The CDR3 protein is CASTLQGGSEKLFF. CDR3 DNA: TGTGCCAGCACCTTACAGGGTGGATCTGAAAAACTGTTTTTT.

The J gene is TRBJ2-7, the V gene TRBV27, with 7 bases lining up with TRBD1. V lost 4 bases, J lost 0 bases, and 3 bases stayed unmatched. The germline V gene has CDR1 MNHEY and CDR2 SMNVEV (reference sequence). There are 14 residues in the CDR3. The CDR3 bases are TGTGCCAGCAGTTCGGACAGGACCTCCTACGAGCAGTACTTC. Its protein is CASSSDRTSYEQYF.

The V gene is TRBV28, the J gene TRBJ1-4; 9 nucleotides align to TRBD1. Germline CDR1 and CDR2: MDHEN and SYDVKM. V lost 3 bases and J lost 4; bases outside the gene matches: 3. The CDR3 is made up of 15 amino acids. The CDR3 nucleotides are TGTGCCAGCAGTTTGATGACAGGGGGTAATGAAAAACTGTTTTTT. It specifies CASSLMTGGNEKLFF.

The genes are TRBV7-9 and TRBJ2-1; TRBD2 aligns across 8 bases. After removal of 4 bases from V and 6 bases from J, the junction contained 8 bases not matched to a gene. From germline, CDR1 is SEHNR and CDR2 FQNEAQ (reference sequence). This CDR3 region has 15 residues. CDR3 region: CASSSVTGGANEQFF. The DNA for the CDR3 is TGTGCCAGCAGCTCCGTAACGGGAGGGGCCAATGAGCAGTTCTTC.

This clone was seen a few times. The chain links TRBV5-4 to TRBJ2-5; TRBD2 matches 8 bases. CDR1 and CDR2 (germline): SGHNT, YYREEE (reference sequence). J gave up 6 bases and V 2 bases, and 9 bases lay outside the gene matches. This CDR3 contains 15 residues. CDR3 coding DNA: TGTGCCAGCAGCTTACCGACTAGCGCAATGAAGACCCAGTACTTC. Its translation is CASSLPTSAMKTQYF.

This chain links TRBV28 with TRBJ1-4; tentative D call: TRBD1 (5 bases). V was pared by 4 bases and J by 8 bases, with 23 bases between. This CDR3 has 17 amino acids. Germline CDR1 MDHEN, CDR2 SYDVKM. CDR3 sequence reads: CASSSTFPTALDEKLFF. The CDR3 DNA follows: TGTGCCAGCAGTTCCACCTTTCCGACAGCCCTGGACGAAAAACTGTTTTTT.

The chain has TRBV2 and TRBJ1-5; the D is unclear. Germline V gives CDR1 SNHLY, CDR2 FYNNEI. The V end lost 6 bases, the J end lost 5 bases, and 11 bases lay between the germline ends. This CDR3 has 13 residues. CDR3 sequence (DNA): TGTGCCAGCAGAGAGACACCCGATCAGCCCCAGCATTTT. Translation gives CASRETPDQPQHF.

This sequence joins TRBV6-2 or TRBV6-3 and TRBJ2-1, with 11 bases that match TRBD2. Germline-derived CDR1 and CDR2 are MNHEY and SVGEGT. The CDR3 is 15 residues long. V was pared by 4 bases and J by 4 bases, with 3 bases of the junction left unmatched. CDR3 nucleotides: TGTGCCAGCAGTTTCGGACTAGCGGGTTACAATGAGCAGTTCTTC. Its translation: CASSFGLAGYNEQFF.

The rearrangement joins TRBV6-5 to TRBJ1-1; D uncertain. This CDR3 spans 15 amino acids. V was shortened by 5 bases and J by 4 bases, with 17 bases between the two germline ends. Per the germline V gene, CDR1 is MNHEY and CDR2 is SVGAGI. The CDR3 protein is CASSPATGRITEAFF. The CDR3, as DNA: TGTGCCAGCAGTCCCGCTACCGGGAGGATCACTGAAGCTTTCTTT.

J is TRBJ1-3 and V is TRBV9; 7 bases fit TRBD1. CDR1 SGDLS and CDR2 YYNGEE come from the germline V gene. The CDR3 contains 15 residues. V shed 1 base and J 3 bases; nucleotides not matched to a gene: 4. The CDR3 sequence: CASSVRSGGGNTIYF. CDR3 DNA sequence: TGTGCCAGCAGCGTACGGTCAGGGGGTGGAAACACCATATATTTT. Using reference TRBV9 and TRBJ1-3 for the parts outside the CDR3, the full variable domain is DSGVTQTPKHLITATGQRVTLRCSPRSGDLSVYWYQQSLDQGLQFLIQYYNGEERAKGNILERFSAQQFPDLHSELNLSSLELGDSALYFCASSVRSGGGNTIYFGEGSWLTVV.

This chain links TRBV30 with TRBJ1-1; TRBD1 aligns across 8 bases. CDR1 GTSNPN and CDR2 SVGIG come from the germline V gene (reference sequence). This CDR3 region has 15 residues. After removal of 3 bases from V and 6 bases from J, the junction contained 12 bases not matched to a gene. CDR3 sequence reads: CAWRIRQGAKAEAFF. The CDR3 DNA reads as TGTGCCTGGAGGATCCGGCAGGGGGCGAAAGCTGAAGCTTTCTTT.

This clone showed up many times. CDR3 loop: CASRSLDQSPLHF. CDR3 DNA: TGTGCCAGCCGCAGTCTAGATCAGTCACCCCTCCACTTT. This sequence joins TRBV12-3 or TRBV12-4 and TRBJ1-6; D not certain. Trimming removed 8 bases at V and 10 bases at J, with 15 bases between. This CDR3 spans 13 amino acids.